The subject of this entry is one T cell receptor beta chain. Its antigen is still unknown. There are no base qualities to consult, and no much larger clone falls within one base. A FACSAria II was used to sort memory CD4+ T cells, defined as single viable CD3+CD4+CD8-CD45RO+ cells. CMV serostatus was determined using a Roche Elecsys assay that detects serum IgG against CMV pp150, pp28, p38 and p52. Following thawing, total CD4+ T cells were enriched through positive selection using CD4 magnetic microbeads. Samples originated from another study that specifically interrogated the CD4+ T cell memory repertoire. Following standard operating procedures, peripheral blood mononuclear cells were isolated and cryopreserved, while serum was kept at -80 degrees C. CD3-PerCP (BW264/56), CD4-APC (RPA-T4), CD45RO-PE (UCHT1) and CD8-Pacific Orange (3B5) antibodies were used for staining, and non-viable cells were excluded with Sytox blue.

These data belong to a study of memory CD4+ T cells and cytomegalovirus serostatus (dated by TCRdb to about 2019). For the study in its entirety: A total of roughly 33 healthy Belgian adults, of whom 9 were CMV seropositive and about 25 were CMV seronegative, were included in the cohort. To replicate a published TCR-based CMV serostatus classifier, the study sequenced CD4+ memory TCRbeta repertoires from a Belgian cohort whose cytomegalovirus serostatus was known. The paper as a whole reports these results and caveats: Of fewer than 200 previously reported CMV-associated TCRbeta sequences, about 68 appeared in the CD4+ memory repertoires, each in one to five individuals. For CMV serostatus prediction, a median bootstrapped AUC of approximately 0.95 was reached with the original framework, and a median bootstrapped AUC of approximately 0.89 was reached with a US-trained random forest. Only CD4+CD45RO+ memory cells were sequenced, in contrast to the original study, which included naive and memory CD4+ and CD8+ populations. The results were interpreted as suggesting that the CMV-associated TCR signature is largely present in the CD4+ memory repertoire. The original-framework classifier achieved a median bootstrapped AUC of about 0.94 with a 95% CI of 0.76-1.00 on the Belgian cohort.

CDR1 and CDR2 are drawn from the germline V gene: SQVTM, ANQGSEA. The V end gives up 7 bases and the J end 1 base, leaving 2 bases in the junction not matched to a gene. Its CDR3 holds 13 amino acids, cysteine through phenylalanine. Only the CDR3 part of the read is kept: 39 bases, read in frame from the first base. The Quick-DNA Microprep Kit was used to extract genomic DNA from the sorted cells. Amplification of TCRbeta DNA was done with the immunoSEQ hsTCRbeta kit, following the protocol from the manufacturer. TCRbeta libraries were sequenced on an Illumina MiSeq instrument. On the authors' methods: Removing out-of-frame sequences left 2,204,828 distinct TCRbeta sequences, an average of around 70,000 per individual. Each individual was scored according to the count of 164 previously reported CMV-associated TCRbeta sequences and the total productive distinct TCRbeta count. A beta-binomial model was reimplemented in Python, and scikit-learn random forests with default parameters were trained on data from the US cohort. Classifier performance on the Belgian cohort was reported as the median AUC with percentile confidence intervals calculated over 10,000 bootstrap iterations. As stored in TCRdb, this immuneACCESS dataset retains in-frame rearrangements with V and J assigned. A fraction of the clones does not appear; measured against another copy, unresolved V genes explain less than half of the discrepancy, and the remainder lacks a known reason. The V and J calls and the clone size are those of that table, but D and trimming were determined from the DNA. The sample data list some 45,000 clones, and around 76% of these were observed just once. The ten largest clones take up about 1.2% of the sample.

The sequence derives from an adult in good health and CMV-seropositive. Sequences were obtained from memory CD4+ T cells from blood. The chain links TRBV29-1 with TRBJ2-2; 8 junctional bases match TRBD1. The CDR3 reads CSAGTGNTGELFF. Read as DNA, the sequence is TGCAGCGCAGGGACAGGGAACACCGGGGAGCTGTTTTTT.